These 21 T cell receptor beta chains were all obtained from the same sample, sequenced in a study of beta chain features in type 1 diabetes. cDNA synthesis used the whole RNA isolate, giving expressed TCRB sequences. Measured with immunoSEQ multiplex PCR; TCRdb has only the in-frame clones, and not every one. The sample yields about 360,000 clones, around 12% seen once. Sequenced sample: naive CD4+ T cells from blood. The receptor source for this set is a young man in good health.

The chain recombines TRBV5-4 with TRBJ1-1, with 10 bases that match TRBD1. V dropped 3 bases and J dropped 3; count of bases not matched to a gene: 5. CDR3 length: 15 amino acids. In germline, CDR1 is SGHNT, CDR2 YYREEE (reference sequence). CDR3 bases: TGTGCCAGCAGCTCCCGGGACAGGGGAGACACTGAAGCTTTCTTT. Protein product: CASSSRDRGDTEAFF.

The gene calls are TRBV25-1 and TRBJ1-6; 9 bases line up with TRBD1. V was pared by 8 bases and J by 7 bases, with 3 bases of the junction left unmatched. This CDR3 contains 13 residues. Germline loops: CDR1 MGHDK, CDR2 SYGVNS. CDR3 DNA sequence: TGTGCCAGCGCCGGGACAGGGAATTCACCCCTCCACTTT. This translates into CASAGTGNSPLHF.

The CDR3 protein is CSVEELQWNTEAFF. Written as DNA, the CDR3 is TGCAGCGTTGAAGAGCTACAGTGGAACACTGAAGCTTTCTTT. The V gene is TRBV29-1, the J gene TRBJ1-1, with no clear D. The CDR3 extends over 14 amino acids. V lost 0 bases to trimming and J lost 1 base, with 9 bases between them. The germline CDR1 and CDR2 sequences are SQVTM and ANQGSEA.

This CDR3 is CASSYRGQANYGYTF. CDR3 DNA: TGTGCCAGCAGTTACAGAGGACAGGCCAACTATGGCTACACCTTC. The chain combines TRBV6-5 with TRBJ1-2, with 7 bases lining up with TRBD1. The CDR3 runs 15 residues. V gave up 2 bases and J gave up 2 bases; unmatched junction bases: 5. Looked up from germline, CDR1 is MNHEY and CDR2 is SVGAGI.

The chain has TRBV28 and TRBJ2-3; TRBD1 matches 8 bases. The CDR3 runs 16 residues. CDR1 is MDHEN and CDR2 is SYDVKM in the germline V gene. Losses at the gene ends were 5 bases for V and 5 bases for J; bases not matched to a gene: 12. The CDR3 sequence: CASSPRQGRVGDTQYF. CDR3 sequence (DNA): TGTGCCAGCAGTCCTAGACAGGGGCGGGTAGGAGATACGCAGTATTTT.

This clone has only a few counts. This chain joins TRBV5-6 and TRBJ2-1; 11 positions agree with TRBD1. The CDR3 sequence is 14 residues long. The junction had 5 bases not matched to a gene; V was cut back by 4 bases and J by 8 bases. Germline CDR1 SGHDT, CDR2 YYEEEE. The DNA of the CDR3 is TGTGCCAGCAGCAAGGGACAGGGGGGAGATGAGCAGTTCTTC. This gives the protein CASSKGQGGDEQFF.

This clone came up a few times. The chain recombines TRBV20-1 with TRBJ2-7; the match to TRBD2 covers 7 bases. CDR3 size: 11 residues. Germline V lookup: CDR1 DFQATT, CDR2 SNEGSKA (reference sequence). The CDR3 DNA sequence: TGCCGAGCGGGATATTCCTACGAGCAGTACTTC. Translating gives CRAGYSYEQYF.

The chain couples TRBV28 to TRBJ2-3; D is perhaps TRBD2 (6 bases). CDR3 length: 16 amino acids. Germline V gene sequence: CDR1 MDHEN, CDR2 SYDVKM. V lost 7 bases to trimming and J lost 6 bases, with 23 bases between them. CDR3 region: CASTLGGAASGDTQYF. CDR3 in DNA: TGTGCCAGCACCCTCGGGGGAGCGGCGTCAGGGGATACGCAGTATTTT.

This clone was picked up a small number of times. This chain connects TRBV7-6 to TRBJ1-5; possibly TRBD1 for D (5 bases). The CDR3 contains 14 residues. V was shortened by 5 bases and J by 4 bases, with 12 bases between the two germline ends. Germline loops: CDR1 SGHVS, CDR2 FNYEAQ. The CDR3 DNA reads TGTGCCAGCAGCCCGCAGGGTGGTAATCAGCCCCAGCATTTT. This encodes CASSPQGGNQPQHF.

In its sample, this clone was seen many times. The V call is TRBV7-9, the J call TRBJ1-6, with D maybe TRBD1 (6 bases). This CDR3 spans 13 amino acids. Germline V gene data show CDR1 as SEHNR and CDR2 as FQNEAQ (reference sequence). Trimming removed 3 bases from V and 8 bases from J, with 8 bases in between. CDR3 sequence: CASSFRGDSPLHF. In nucleotides, the CDR3 is TGTGCCAGCAGCTTCAGGGGAGATTCACCCCTCCACTTT.

The chain recombines TRBV4-2 with TRBJ2-7; TRBD2 agrees at 14 bases. V lost 4 bases, J lost 7 bases, and 6 bases stayed unmatched. CDR3 size: 15 residues. The germline gives CDR1 LGHNA, CDR2 YNFKEQ. CDR3 nucleotide sequence: TGTGCCAGCAGCCTCGGGACTAGCGGGAGTGGAGAGCAGTACTTC. Translated: CASSLGTSGSGEQYF.

The chain joins TRBV5-1 to TRBJ2-1; tentative D call: TRBD1 (6 bases). The V gene lost 4 bases and the J gene lost 0 bases, with 11 bases spanning the gap. This CDR3 spans 15 amino acids. Per the germline V gene, CDR1 is SGHRS and CDR2 is YFSETQ. CDR3: CASSMDSYSYNEQFF. The CDR3 nucleotides are TGCGCCAGCAGCATGGACAGCTACTCCTACAATGAGCAGTTCTTC.

The chain combines TRBV14 with TRBJ2-2; TRBD1 matches at 9 bases. The germline V gene encodes CDR1 SGHDN and CDR2 FVKESK. Unmatched junction bases numbered 10, after V lost 4 bases and J lost 7 bases. This CDR3 has 16 residues. This CDR3 is CASSPTGTGKVGELFF. The CDR3 nucleotides read TGTGCCAGCAGCCCGACCGGGACAGGGAAGGTCGGGGAGCTGTTTTTT.

This chain uses TRBV15 with TRBJ1-2; 7 bases align to TRBD1. There are 14 residues in the CDR3. Unmatched junction bases numbered 11, after V lost 0 bases and J lost 13 bases. The V gene's germline CDR1 is LNHNV and CDR2 YYDKDF (reference sequence). DNA of the CDR3: TGTGCCACCAGCAGAGATCAGGGACAGCTTATTCGCACCTTC. Residues: CATSRDQGQLIRTF.

The CDR3 sequence is CASSGGGSKIYEQYF. The CDR3 DNA sequence: TGTGCCAGCAGTGGCGGAGGGTCCAAAATCTACGAGCAGTACTTC. The chain combines TRBV6-1 with TRBJ2-7; possibly TRBD2 for D (6 bases). The CDR3 contains 15 residues. The germline V gene encodes CDR1 MNHNS and CDR2 SASEGT. The V gene lost 4 bases and the J gene lost 3 bases, with 16 bases spanning the gap.

CDR3 DNA: TGTGCCAGCAGCTTAGGACTAGCGGGAGGCTCTTACAATGAGCAGTTCTTC. Encoded protein: CASSLGLAGGSYNEQFF. The chain uses TRBV7-2 and TRBJ2-1; TRBD2 matches 13 bases. This CDR3 contains 17 residues. Germline V gives CDR1 SGHTA, CDR2 FQGNSA. V was pared by 1 base and J by 4 bases, with 4 bases of the junction left unmatched.

This clone was detected only a few times. The CDR3: CASSNQAPGVGQPQHF. The CDR3 nucleotides are TGTGCCAGCTCAAACCAGGCCCCAGGGGTGGGTCAGCCCCAGCATTTT. The V and J genes are TRBV18 and TRBJ1-5; weak D call: TRBD1 (6 bases). The CDR3 contains 16 residues. Germline V CDR1 and CDR2: KGHSH, LQKENI. Trimming took 5 bases from V and 6 from J, leaving 20 bases between them.

The chain employs TRBV9 and TRBJ2-7, with D tentatively TRBD1 (5 bases). Germline CDR1 SGDLS, CDR2 YYNGEE. This CDR3 is built from 15 residues. V dropped 0 bases and J dropped 3 bases, with 13 bases sitting between them. The CDR3 DNA follows: TGTGCCAGCAGCGTAGCCGGAGACAGCTACTACGAGCAGTACTTC. It specifies CASSVAGDSYYEQYF.

This clone was counted between two and nine times. V and J are TRBV7-9 and TRBJ1-2; possible D gene TRBD1, 5 bases. Trimming cost V 5 bases and J 2 bases, with 15 bases left between them. Germline CDR1 and CDR2: SEHNR and FQNEAQ (reference sequence). CDR3 length equals 15 residues. CDR3 amino acids: CASSAAGGENYGYTF. For the CDR3, the DNA is TGTGCCAGCAGCGCAGCGGGAGGGGAGAACTATGGCTACACCTTC.

In this sample, this clone turned up a few times. The chain has TRBV5-4 and TRBJ1-1; D uncertain. Germline CDR1 is SGHNT and CDR2 is YYREEE (reference sequence). The CDR3 extends over 13 amino acids. Trimming stripped 7 bases from V and 3 bases from J, with 13 bases between. This CDR3 reads CASGRGWDTEAFF. In DNA, the CDR3 is TGTGCCAGCGGCCGCGGGTGGGACACTGAAGCTTTCTTT.

This clone was counted only a few times. The CDR3 here is CASSRQGHNEKLFF. DNA of the CDR3: TGTGCCAGCAGTAGACAGGGCCATAATGAAAAACTGTTTTTT. The chain recombines TRBV7-9 with TRBJ1-4, with TRBD1 identical over 7 bases. This CDR3 is built from 14 residues. Trimming at V came to 6 bases and at J to 4 bases, leaving 5 bases not matched to a gene. In germline, CDR1 is SEHNR, CDR2 FQNEAQ (reference sequence).